One T cell receptor (beta chain) is described in this entry. The data originate from a study of PD-L1 blockade in urothelial cancer. Germline values: CDR1 MNHEY, CDR2 SMNVEV (reference sequence). The V end was cut by 3 bases, the J end by 2 bases, with 14 bases between. The CDR3 loop spans 16 amino acids. Time point noted: peripheral blood 6 weeks after treatment start. Profiling relied on immunoSEQ multiplex PCR, and the TCRdb table lists in-frame clones only, not all of them. Of some 120,000 clones listed, 75% to 95% are singletons. The V gene is TRBV27, the J gene TRBJ2-1; perhaps TRBD2 as D (6 bases). The receptor was derived from a man in his sixties with urothelial cancer. Specimen: PBMCs, collected around atezolizumab (anti-PD-L1) treatment. Here the CDR3 reads CASSFGGTLTYNEQFF. Here the CDR3 DNA reads TGTGCCAGCAGTTTTGGCGGGACCTTAACCTACAATGAGCAGTTCTTC.